The clone carrying this T cell receptor beta chain occurred once. Its antigen is not identified. V lost 8 bases and J 5 bases, leaving 18 bases between the germline ends. The CDR3 spans 15 residues. CDR1 and CDR2 from the germline V gene are MNHNY and SVGAGI (reference sequence). Addition of a universal primer site occurred through template switching, and cDNA carried unique molecular identifiers. TCRdb reanalysed the 5' RACE reads using MiXCR and keeps one entry per CDR3 protein. The table records some 1,700,000 distinct CDR3 sequences, roughly 35% of them present only once. The sample belongs to a study of identical twins. Study conclusions and caveats: The degree of excess twin sharing was weaker in beta out-of-frame sequences. In cord blood, abundant beta clonotypes had fewer insertions; memory showed no trend. Because invariant MAIT and iNKT cells could be present, zero-insertion analyses could be partly confounded.

Sequencing was done on a sample of cord blood. The source of this sequence is a newborn girl in good health. This chain connects TRBV6-6 to TRBJ2-2; D possibly corresponds to TRBD2 (6 bases). The DNA for the CDR3 is TGTGCCAGCGATAGGGACTCCCGGAGGACCGGGGAGCTGTTTTTT. Protein sequence: CASDRDSRRTGELFF.